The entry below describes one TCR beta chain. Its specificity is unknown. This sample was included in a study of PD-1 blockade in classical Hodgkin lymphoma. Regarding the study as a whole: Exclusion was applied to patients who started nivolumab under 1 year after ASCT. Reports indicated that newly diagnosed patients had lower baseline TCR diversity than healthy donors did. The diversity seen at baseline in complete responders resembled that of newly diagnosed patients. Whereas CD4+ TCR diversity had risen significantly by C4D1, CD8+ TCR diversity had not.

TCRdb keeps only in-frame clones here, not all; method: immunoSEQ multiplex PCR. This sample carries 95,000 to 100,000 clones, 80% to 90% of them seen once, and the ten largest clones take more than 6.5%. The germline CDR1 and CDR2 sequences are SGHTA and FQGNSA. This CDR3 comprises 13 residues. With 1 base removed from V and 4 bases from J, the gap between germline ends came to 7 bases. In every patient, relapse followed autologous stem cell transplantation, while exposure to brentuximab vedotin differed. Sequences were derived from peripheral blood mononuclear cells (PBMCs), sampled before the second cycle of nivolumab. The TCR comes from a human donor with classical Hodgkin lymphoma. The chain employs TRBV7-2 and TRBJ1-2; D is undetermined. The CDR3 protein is CASSLGGGYGYTF. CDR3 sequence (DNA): TGTGCCAGCAGCTTAGGGGGAGGCTATGGCTACACCTTC.